This T cell receptor beta chain was recorded in a study of control samples from healthy donors and cancer patients. Per germline, CDR1 LGHDT and CDR2 YNNKEL (reference sequence). V shed 4 bases and J 2 bases; nucleotides not matched to a gene: 6. The CDR3 consists of 15 residues. The repertoire was sequenced with immunoSEQ multiplex PCR; TCRdb's copy has only in-frame clones and lacks some. The sample carries 100,000 to 150,000 clones, about 93% recorded once. The genes are TRBV3-1 (or the pseudogene TRBV3-2) and TRBJ2-5; 8 positions agree with TRBD1. Specimen: blood. The source of this sequence is a man between 18 and 35 years old in good health. The CDR3 DNA sequence: TGTGCCAGCAGCCTCGGGACAGGACAACAAGAGACCCAGTACTTC. Encoded protein: CASSLGTGQQETQYF.